This note documents a single TCR beta chain sequence. Antigen unknown. V lost 2 bases, J lost 8 bases, and 11 bases lay in between. Germline loops: CDR1 SGHRS, CDR2 YFSETQ. The CDR3 loop spans 13 amino acids. The table came from immunoSEQ multiplex PCR; TCRdb's copy has only in-frame clones and leaves some out. The table lists 130,000 to 150,000 clones, about 92% of them singletons. This specimen comes from a study of T cell responses to AZD1222 COVID-19 vaccine. At the level of the study: Analyses pooled second doses at about 4 or about 12 weeks.

Study observations and caveats: There were mostly white British donors and more females than males, and clonal diversity was possibly underestimated. Two AZD1222 administrations were followed by greater Spike-specific TCR breadth and depth. Nearly half of spike-specific TCRs reportedly target variant regions that are unmutated in the B.1.351 and B.1.1.7 variants.

The TCR was taken from an adult in good health. This chain links TRBV5-1 with TRBJ2-1; D is uncertain. Sequencing used peripheral blood, obtained on day 0 of AZD1222 vaccination. The CDR3 coding sequence is TGCGCCAGCAGCTTATCCGAGATCGATGAGCAGTTCTTC. Translation gives CASSLSEIDEQFF.